This TCR beta chain was found in a study of blood T cell repertoires in COVID-19. Measured with immunoSEQ multiplex PCR; TCRdb has only the in-frame clones, and not every one. Of fewer than 600,000 clones listed, roughly 90% are singletons. The length of the CDR3 is 15 residues. J lost 4 bases, V lost 0 bases, and 5 bases had no gene match. Germline lookup yields CDR1 SGHNT and CDR2 YENEEA. This chain connects TRBV11-3 to TRBJ1-1, with 7 bases identical to TRBD1. The sample taken for sequencing was PBMCs or T cells enriched from blood (not recorded which). The clonotype was recovered from a woman aged 40 to 55 who had recovered from COVID-19. CDR3 coding DNA: TGTGCCAGCAGCTTAGAACTTTCAGGGGGCACTGAAGCTTTCTTT. This gives the protein CASSLELSGGTEAFF.